This TCR beta chain derives from a study of CD8 T cells in ankylosing spondylitis. To note about this clonotype: What it binds is unknown.

This CDR3 is built from 12 residues. Deletions cut 1 base from V and 6 bases from J, with 5 bases between. Germline-derived CDR1 and CDR2 are MGHRA and YSYEKL. Quantitative 5'-RACE with molecular barcodes was used to make the TCR beta libraries. TCRdb ran MiXCR on the 5' RACE reads and lists one entry per CDR3 protein. Of 350,000 to 450,000 distinct CDR3 sequences in the sample, about 20% were seen once. Broader study findings: Past research had described some motif variants in reactive arthritis synovial fluid and blood. Disease-linked clones displayed a CD8+ phenotype and appeared relatively rarely in peripheral blood.

Sequenced material: blood, either unsorted or a sorted T cell fraction (not recorded which). The receptor was derived from a male donor with ankylosing spondylitis or in good health (not recorded which). The chain joins TRBV4-1 to TRBJ2-3; D ambiguous. The CDR3 is CASSQGRDTQYF. Here the CDR3 DNA reads TGCGCCAGCAGCCAAGGTCGTGATACGCAGTATTTT.